This T cell receptor beta chain was captured by sequencing in a study of T cells after yellow fever vaccination. Study-level information: SMART-Seq v4 Ultra Low Input prepared the low-cell-number fractions.

Study observations and caveats: From the bulk population, abundant clonotypes could contaminate and appear within FACS-sorted repertoires. Post-booster repertoires again held most primary-vaccination clones (96% CD4, approximately 90% CD8).

The authors made TCR cDNA by 5'RACE template switching, adding a universal primer site and UMIs. In TCRdb, the 5' RACE reads were re-called with MiXCR into one record per CDR3 protein. The table records about 360,000 distinct CDR3 sequences, around 6.4% of them present only once. CDR3 length: 12 residues. Germline-derived CDR1 and CDR2 are SGHTA and FQGNSA. The ends were cut back, 3 bases at V and 7 bases at J, with 9 bases in the middle. This clonotype was counted ten times or more. Its antigen remains unknown. Sequenced here: PBMCs, sampled 5 days after the yellow fever booster vaccination. This sequence joins TRBV7-2 and TRBJ1-1, with D unclear. This TCR was recovered from a man aged 30 to 45 who received the YFV17D yellow fever vaccine. DNA of the CDR3: TGTGCCAGCAGCTTCCTGGGCGGTGAAGCTTTCTTT. This gives the protein CASSFLGGEAFF.